The present entry profiles one TCR beta chain with its context. This record belongs to a study of blood T cell repertoires in COVID-19. Study context: Donors in the United States, Italy and Spain gave samples during acute or convalescent COVID-19. The cDNA or gDNA used as material had been derived from T cells, B-cell-depleted T cells, or PBMCs.

V was clipped by 5 bases and J by 10 bases, with 11 bases between them. This CDR3 has 12 residues. Germline CDR1 MNHEY, CDR2 SMNVEV (reference sequence). In the study's own analysis: Scientists estimated how many nucleated cells there were by amplifying reference gene primers. Method: immunoSEQ multiplex PCR; TCRdb's copy keeps in-frame clones and lacks some. V, J and clone size are those of that table, while D and trimming were read from the DNA. The table has 200,000 to 250,000 clones, more than 60% seen once. V usage is TRBV27 and J usage is TRBJ2-2; tentative D call: TRBD1 (6 bases). The sequencing input was peripheral blood. The clonotype originates from a woman aged 40 to 50 with active or convalescent COVID-19. The CDR3 protein is CASSRAGVELFF. In nucleotides, the CDR3 is TGTGCCAGCAGTCGGGCAGGGGTGGAGCTGTTTTTT.